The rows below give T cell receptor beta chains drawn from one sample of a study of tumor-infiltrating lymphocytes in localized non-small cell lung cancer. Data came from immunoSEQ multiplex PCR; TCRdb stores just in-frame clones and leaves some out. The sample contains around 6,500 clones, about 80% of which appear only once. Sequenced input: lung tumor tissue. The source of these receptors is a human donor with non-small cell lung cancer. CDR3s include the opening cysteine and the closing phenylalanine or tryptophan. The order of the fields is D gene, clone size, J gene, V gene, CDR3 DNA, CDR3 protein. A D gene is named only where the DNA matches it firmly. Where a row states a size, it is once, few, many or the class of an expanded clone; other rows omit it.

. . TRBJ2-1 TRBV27 TGTGCCAGCAGTTTAACAGAGAGCTCCTACAATGAGCAGTTCTTC CASSLTESSYNEQFF
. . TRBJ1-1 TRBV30 TGTGCCTGGAGTTTTACTCGGACATCGTATGAAGCTTTCTTT CAWSFTRTSYEAFF
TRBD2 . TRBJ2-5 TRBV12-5 TGTGCTAGTGGTTTCGGGGCTAGCGGGGCCCTGGGGGGAGAGACCCAGTACTTC CASGFGASGALGGETQYF
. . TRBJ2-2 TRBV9 TGTGCCAGCAGCCGACGGGATGAGACCGGGGAGCTGTTTTTT CASSRRDETGELFF
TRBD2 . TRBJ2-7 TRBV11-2 TGTGCCAGCAGCTTAGATCGCGGCCTAGCGGGAGACGAGCAGTACTTC CASSLDRGLAGDEQYF
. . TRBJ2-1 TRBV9 TGTGCCAGCAGCGCAATCGACAGGAATGAGCAGTTCTTC CASSAIDRNEQFF
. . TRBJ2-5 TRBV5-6 TGTGCCAGCAGCTTGAGGTCAGGGTCGGGGGAGACCCAGTACTTC CASSLRSGSGETQYF
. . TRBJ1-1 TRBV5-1 TGCGCCAGCAGCTTGGACGGTATGAACACTGAAGCTTTCTTT CASSLDGMNTEAFF
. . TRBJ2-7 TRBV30 TGTGCCTGGAGTGTAGTGGACGAGCAGTACTTC CAWSVVDEQYF
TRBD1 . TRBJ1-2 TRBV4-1 TGCGCCAGCAGCTCAGGGGGGGGGCACTATGGCTACACCTTC CASSSGGGHYGYTF
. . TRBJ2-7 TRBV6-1 TGTGCCAGCAGTGAAGCAGGAGGGGACTACGAGCAGTACTTC CASSEAGGDYEQYF
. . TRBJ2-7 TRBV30 TGTGCCTGGACACGCAGGTTCTCCTACGAGCAGTACTTC CAWTRRFSYEQYF
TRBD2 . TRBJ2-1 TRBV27 TGTGCCAGCAGTTCCCACCTCGGCGGGAGGAATCGTGAGCAGTTCTTC CASSSHLGGRNREQFF
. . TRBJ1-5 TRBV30 TGTGCCTGGAGTCCGGGCCCCGTGGATCAGCCCCAGCATTTT CAWSPGPVDQPQHF
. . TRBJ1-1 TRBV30 TGTGCCTGGAGTGTAACAGATGAAGCTTTCTTT CAWSVTDEAFF
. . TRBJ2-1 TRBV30 TGTGCCTGGAGCTCGGATTCGGGTTACAATGAGCAGTTCTTC CAWSSDSGYNEQFF
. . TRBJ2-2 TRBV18 TGTGCCAGCTCACCGATACCCGCCACAGGGCTTGGGGACACCGGGGAGCTGTTTTTT CASSPIPATGLGDTGELFF
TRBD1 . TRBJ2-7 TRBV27 TGTGCCAGCAAAGGACAGGGGGCTCTCGAGCAGTACTTC CASKGQGALEQYF
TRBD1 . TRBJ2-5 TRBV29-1 TGCAGCGTTGCGAGAGGACAGGGGCGGGAGACCCAGTACTTC CSVARGQGRETQYF
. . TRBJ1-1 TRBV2 TGTGCCAGACAGGGGAACACTGAAGCTTTCTTT CARQGNTEAFF
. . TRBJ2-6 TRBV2 TGTGCCAGCAGTCCGGCGGGACAGCCATTTGGGCGAGGGGCCAACGTCCTGACTTTC CASSPAGQPFGRGANVLTF
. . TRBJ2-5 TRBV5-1 TGCGCCAGCAGCTTGGTTCAGCCACAAGAGACCCAGTACTTC CASSLVQPQETQYF
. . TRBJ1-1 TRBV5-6 TGTGCCAGTTCCTCGGACATCGAGAGAGCTTTCTTT CASSSDIERAFF
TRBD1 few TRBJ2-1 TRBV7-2 TGTGCCAGCAGCTTAGAGGGGGCAATCTACAATGAGCAGTTCTTC CASSLEGAIYNEQFF
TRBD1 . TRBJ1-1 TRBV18 TGTGCCAGCTCACCGCTCACAGGGGGAAGTGAAGCTTTCTTT CASSPLTGGSEAFF
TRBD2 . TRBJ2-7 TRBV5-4 TGTGCCAGCAGCTTGGAGTCCAGCGGGGAAGATGAGCAGTACTTC CASSLESSGEDEQYF
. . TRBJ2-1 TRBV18 TGTGCCAGCTCACCCGCGGTAGGAGGGGACTACAATGAGCAGTTCTTC CASSPAVGGDYNEQFF
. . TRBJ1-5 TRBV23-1 TGCGCCAGCAGTCAACGGACACTTCGCAATCAGCCCCAGCATTTT CASSQRTLRNQPQHF
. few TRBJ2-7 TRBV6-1 TGTGCCAGCAGTGAAGATCGGAGTATGAACGAGCAGTACTTC CASSEDRSMNEQYF
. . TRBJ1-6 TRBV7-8 TGTGCCAGCAGCCCTGTATTCGACGGGGGGTTTAATTCACCCCTCCACTTT CASSPVFDGGFNSPLHF
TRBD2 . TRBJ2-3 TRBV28 TGTGCCAGCAGTAGCAAAACAGCGGGAGTCAGGAGAGATACGCAGTATTTT CASSSKTAGVRRDTQYF
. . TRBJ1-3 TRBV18 TGTGCCAGCTCACCAAACGCCCACGCTAGGAGCTCTGGAAACACCATATATTTT CASSPNAHARSSGNTIYF
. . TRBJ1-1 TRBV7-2 TGTGCCAGCAGCTTCAGCAAGGGGTCTGGCACTGAAGCTTTCTTT CASSFSKGSGTEAFF
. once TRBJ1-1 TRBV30 TGTGCCTGTGCTCAGGGTTTCGGCACTGAAGCTTTCTTT CACAQGFGTEAFF
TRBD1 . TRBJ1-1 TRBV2 TGTGCCAGCACCCCACGACAGGGAGCCACTGAAGCTTTCTTT CASTPRQGATEAFF
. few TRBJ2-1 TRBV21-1 TGTGCCAGCATCCGGACTAGCCCCGACAATGAGCAGTTCTTC CASIRTSPDNEQFF